This TCR beta chain is from a study of CD8+CD57+ T cells in acquired aplastic anemia. Profiling that covered TCR beta VDJ and CDR3 relied on genomic DNA as its template. TCRdb reprocessed the reads via MiXCR and lists one record per CDR3 protein. The sample lists 350,000 to 450,000 distinct CDR3 sequences; roughly 68% were seen once. Sequenced sample: sorted CD4+, CD8+, or CD8+CD57+ T cells (not recorded which) from PBMCs. This clonotype was sampled from a human donor in good health, serving as a control.

The DNA for the CDR3 is TGTGCCATAGCTAGCGGCGGAGAGACCCAGTACTTC. Translation: CAIASGGETQYF. The V and J genes are TRBV10-3 and TRBJ2-5, with 7 bases lining up with TRBD2. Germline lookup yields CDR1 ENHRY and CDR2 SYGVKD. The CDR3 is 12 residues long. The junction had 5 bases not matched to a gene; V was cut back by 9 bases and J by 4 bases.